This is a list of T cell receptor beta chains from one sample in a study of blood T cell repertoires in COVID-19. Using immunoSEQ multiplex PCR, the repertoire was profiled, and TCRdb retains in-frame clones only, with some absent. The table shows a few hundred thousand clones, with around 86% occurring only once. Sequenced input: peripheral blood. These receptors were taken from a human donor in a cohort sampled during active COVID-19. CDR3s include the opening cysteine and the closing phenylalanine or tryptophan. D genes are given only for firm matches. Size is omitted from some rows. Given values are once, few, many or a class for expanded clones.

CDR3 | DNA | J | V | size | D
CASSPKGQWGSGNTIYF | TGTGCCAGCTCACCAAAGGGACAGTGGGGCTCTGGAAACACCATATATTTT | TRBJ1-3 | TRBV18 | - | TRBD1
CASSSGQLYTEAFF | TGTGCCAGCAGCTCCGGACAGTTGTACACTGAAGCTTTCTTT | TRBJ1-1 | TRBV28 | - | -
CASSRWGRAADTQYF | TGTGCCAGCAGCCGATGGGGGAGGGCAGCAGATACGCAGTATTTT | TRBJ2-3 | TRBV5-5 | once | TRBD2
CASSVAELEGIQYF | TGTGCCAGCAGCGTTGCGGAGTTAGAGGGCATTCAGTACTTC | TRBJ2-4 | TRBV9 | - | -
CASHRGRATFF | TGTGCCAGCCACCGAGGCAGGGCTACTTTCTTT | TRBJ1-1 | TRBV3-1/TRBV3-2 | - | -
CASSQVTGGRSLNTEAFF | TGCGCCAGCAGCCAAGTCACAGGGGGCCGCTCTTTGAACACTGAAGCTTTCTTT | TRBJ1-1 | TRBV4-1 | - | TRBD1
CASSPTTSGSPNEQFF | TGTGCCAGCAGCCCCACGACTAGCGGGAGCCCCAATGAGCAGTTCTTC | TRBJ2-1 | TRBV7-6 | - | TRBD2
CASSEGGGDEQFF | TGTGCCAGCAGCGAGGGAGGTGGGGATGAGCAGTTCTTC | TRBJ2-1 | TRBV9 | - | -
CASSAGTGDQPQHF | TGCGCCAGCAGCGCAGGGACAGGGGACCAGCCCCAGCATTTT | TRBJ1-5 | TRBV5-1 | once | TRBD1
CASSLLRGGDRPGTQHF | TGTGCCAGCAGTTTATTGAGGGGAGGGGACAGGCCTGGGACCCAGCATTTT | TRBJ1-5 | TRBV28 | - | TRBD1
CASRLRDYLPRSGANVLTF | TGCGCCAGCAGGCTCCGGGACTACTTACCACGCTCTGGGGCCAACGTCCTGACTTTC | TRBJ2-6 | TRBV5-1 | - | TRBD2
CATSDSGQDTYEQYF | TGTGCCACCAGTGATTCGGGACAGGACACCTACGAGCAGTACTTC | TRBJ2-7 | TRBV24-1 | - | TRBD1
CASSFSGGSGELFF | TGCGCCAGCAGCTTTTCAGGGGGGTCCGGGGAGCTGTTTTTT | TRBJ2-2 | TRBV5-1 | - | -
CASSYGLAVYEQYF | TGTGCCAGCAGTTATGGACTAGCTGTCTACGAGCAGTACTTC | TRBJ2-7 | TRBV6-5 | - | TRBD2
CASSGTEMNTEAFF | TGTGCCAGCAGCGGCACAGAGATGAACACTGAAGCTTTCTTT | TRBJ1-1 | TRBV7-9 | once | -
CASNPRGGPNTEAFF | TGTGCCAGCAACCCAAGGGGGGGGCCAAACACTGAAGCTTTCTTT | TRBJ1-1 | TRBV7-2 | - | -
CASSYSSRYTQYF | TGTGCCAGCAGTTATTCTAGCCGGTATACGCAGTATTTT | TRBJ2-3 | TRBV6-5 | - | -
CASSPGRGTYEQYF | TGTGCCAGCAGCCCAGGGAGGGGGACCTACGAGCAGTACTTC | TRBJ2-7 | TRBV11-1 | - | -
CASSIRTGGYEQYF | TGCGCCAGCAGCATTCGGACAGGGGGGTACGAGCAGTACTTC | TRBJ2-7 | TRBV5-1 | - | TRBD1
CASSLTQGRGGNTIYF | TGTGCCAGCAGCTTAACTCAGGGGAGAGGTGGAAACACCATATATTTT | TRBJ1-3 | TRBV7-9 | - | -
CASSPGTSGNYEQYF | TGCGCCAGCAGCCCCGGGACTAGCGGGAACTACGAGCAGTACTTC | TRBJ2-7 | TRBV5-1 | - | TRBD2
CASSRSTPGTGGVQETQYF | TGCGCCAGCAGCCGCAGCACCCCCGGGACAGGGGGAGTCCAAGAGACCCAGTACTTC | TRBJ2-5 | TRBV4-1 | - | TRBD1
CASSSLAELTDTQYF | TGTGCCAGCAGTTCTCTAGCGGAGCTCACAGATACGCAGTATTTT | TRBJ2-3 | TRBV25-1 | - | TRBD2
CATRTSGIHSYEQYF | TGTGCCACACGGACTAGCGGGATTCACTCCTACGAGCAGTACTTC | TRBJ2-7 | TRBV10-3 | - | TRBD2
CASSLGTDYGYTF | TGTGCCAGCAGCCTCGGGACAGACTATGGCTACACCTTC | TRBJ1-2 | TRBV16 | once | TRBD1
CASSLAGGSPHEQYF | TGTGCCAGCAGCTTAGCGGGCGGGAGTCCCCACGAGCAGTACTTC | TRBJ2-7 | TRBV7-2 | - | TRBD2
CASNPGTGGQPQHF | TGTGCCAGCAACCCCGGGACAGGGGGTCAGCCCCAGCATTTT | TRBJ1-5 | TRBV27 | once | TRBD1
CASIPVYGYTF | TGCGCCAGCATTCCCGTCTATGGCTACACCTTC | TRBJ1-2 | TRBV23-1 | - | -
CASSLDQTMNYGYTF | TGTGCCAGCAGCTTAGATCAGACAATGAACTATGGCTACACCTTC | TRBJ1-2 | TRBV11-2 | once | -
CASRQGLAGAVSRETQYF | TGCGCCAGCAGGCAGGGACTAGCGGGAGCGGTTAGTAGAGAGACCCAGTACTTC | TRBJ2-5 | TRBV5-1 | - | TRBD2
CASRMTGGNGYTF | TGTGCCAGCAGGATGACAGGGGGAAATGGCTACACCTTC | TRBJ1-2 | TRBV25-1 | few | TRBD1
CSVEENSNQPQHF | TGCAGCGTGGAGGAAAATAGCAATCAGCCCCAGCATTTT | TRBJ1-5 | TRBV29-1 | few | -
CATSDRDRRADTQYF | TGTGCCACCAGTGATCGGGACAGGAGGGCAGATACGCAGTATTTT | TRBJ2-3 | TRBV24-1 | - | TRBD1
CASSPLYEQYF | TGTGCCAGCAGTCCCCTCTACGAGCAGTACTTC | TRBJ2-7 | TRBV27 | large | -
CASSLWAGPGNDGYTF | TGTGCCAGCAGTCTATGGGCAGGCCCCGGGAATGATGGCTACACCTTC | TRBJ1-2 | TRBV28 | - | -
CASSSPTPGLAVGADTQYF | TGTGCCAGCAGCTCTCCCACCCCGGGACTAGCAGTGGGGGCAGATACGCAGTATTTT | TRBJ2-3 | TRBV7-3 | - | TRBD2
CASTANRDTEAFF | TGTGCCAGCACCGCAAACAGGGACACTGAAGCTTTCTTT | TRBJ1-1 | TRBV7-9 | - | -
CATLKGGLETQYF | TGTGCCACCTTAAAAGGGGGCCTCGAGACCCAGTACTTC | TRBJ2-5 | TRBV6-5 | many | TRBD1
CASSPNSPKLQETQYF | TGTGCCAGCAGCCCCAACAGCCCTAAACTCCAAGAGACCCAGTACTTC | TRBJ2-5 | TRBV11-2 | - | -
CAWSVVAGGYYNEQFF | TGTGCCTGGAGTGTTGTAGCGGGAGGGTACTACAATGAGCAGTTCTTC | TRBJ2-1 | TRBV30 | once | TRBD2
CSVDRTGGTEAFF | TGCAGCGTTGACCGGACAGGGGGGACTGAAGCTTTCTTT | TRBJ1-1 | TRBV29-1 | - | TRBD1
CASSYNPFDGGSYNSPLHF | TGTGCCAGCTCATACAATCCGTTCGACGGCGGCTCCTATAATTCACCCCTCCACTTT | TRBJ1-6 | TRBV18 | - | -
CASSIDRGQETQYF | TGTGCCAGTAGTATAGATCGCGGTCAAGAGACCCAGTACTTC | TRBJ2-5 | TRBV19 | - | -
CASSETSYETQYF | TGTGCCAGCAGTGAGACTAGTTACGAGACCCAGTACTTC | TRBJ2-5 | TRBV9 | once | -
CSVADQGIHEQYF | TGCAGCGTAGCGGACCAAGGGATCCACGAGCAGTACTTC | TRBJ2-7 | TRBV29-1 | - | -
CASSLLAGGTYNEQFF | TGTGCCAGCAGCTTACTAGCGGGAGGCACCTACAATGAGCAGTTCTTC | TRBJ2-1 | TRBV3-1/TRBV3-2 | - | TRBD2
CASSIYSGSNGELFF | TGTGCCAGCAGTATTTACTCAGGGTCAAACGGGGAGCTGTTTTTT | TRBJ2-2 | TRBV2 | - | -
CASSHGLAVSTDTQYF | TGTGCCAGCAGCCACGGGCTAGCGGTTAGCACAGATACGCAGTATTTT | TRBJ2-3 | TRBV3-1/TRBV3-2 | once | TRBD2
CASSHGQGAQSWGTIYF | TGCGCCAGCAGCCATGGACAGGGGGCGCAGAGTTGGGGCACCATATATTTT | TRBJ1-3 | TRBV4-1 | - | TRBD1